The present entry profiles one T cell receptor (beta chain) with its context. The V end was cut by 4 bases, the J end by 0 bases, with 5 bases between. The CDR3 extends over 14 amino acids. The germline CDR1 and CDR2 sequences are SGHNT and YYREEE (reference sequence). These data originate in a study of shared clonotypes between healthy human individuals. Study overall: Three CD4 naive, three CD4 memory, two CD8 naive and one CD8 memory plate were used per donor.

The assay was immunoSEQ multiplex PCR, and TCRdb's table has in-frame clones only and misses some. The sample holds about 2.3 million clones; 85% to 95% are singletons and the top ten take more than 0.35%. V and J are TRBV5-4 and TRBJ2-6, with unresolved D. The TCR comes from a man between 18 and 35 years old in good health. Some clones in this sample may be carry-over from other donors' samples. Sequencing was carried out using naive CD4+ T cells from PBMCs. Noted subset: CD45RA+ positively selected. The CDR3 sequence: CASSEFSGANVLTF. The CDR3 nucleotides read TGTGCCAGCAGCGAGTTCTCTGGGGCCAACGTCCTGACTTTC.